The source of this TCR beta chain is a study of blood T cell repertoires in COVID-19. Trimming stripped 0 bases from V and 5 bases from J, with 13 bases between. CDR3 length: 15 amino acids. The germline gives CDR1 GTSNPN, CDR2 SVGIG (reference sequence). Generated by immunoSEQ multiplex PCR, the TCRdb table keeps only in-frame clones and is missing some. Found here are more than 150,000 clones, more than 75% of them singletons; the top ten hold around 13%. V usage is TRBV30 and J usage is TRBJ2-2; D might be TRBD2 (5 bases). This receptor was identified in a woman in her 70s with COVID-19, enrolled during active disease. Source material: peripheral blood. CDR3 DNA: TGTGCCTGGAGTGTAGGGCTAGCCACTACCGGGGAGCTGTTTTTT. As protein: CAWSVGLATTGELFF.